This T cell receptor (beta chain) was identified in a study of blood T cells in healthy people across ages. Study outcomes and limitations: Lack of knowledge of donor CMV status possibly confounded expanded clonotype changes.

In its sample, this clonotype was seen a few times. Antigen unknown. A J-beta primer mix and a sample-barcoded 5' primer were used in a second PCR of roughly 6 to 11 cycles. At least 2.5 million CDR3-containing paired-end reads were obtained per sample. TCRdb recomputed calls from the 5' RACE reads with MiXCR, one row per CDR3 protein. This sample has approximately 960,000 distinct CDR3 sequences, with 25% to 35% found just once. The CDR3 consists of 16 residues. These same records also appear under a second study, on T cells of mothers and their children. That report adds: Three healthy Caucasian mothers and their six children were the donors. cDNA was made from all extracted RNA, around 1.5 ug per 15 ul.

The chain carries TRBV21-1 and TRBJ1-5; the table calls TRBD1, which could not be checked here. TRBV21-1 is classified as a pseudogene. The clonotype was recovered from a woman aged 40 to 50 in good health. The sequencing sample was made of blood. The CDR3 here is CASRLTGVWSNQPQHF. The DNA for the CDR3 is TGTGCCAGCAGACTCACAGGGGTATGGAGCAATCAGCCCCAGCATTTT.